Only one count was recorded for the clone carrying this TCR beta chain. CDR1 is SGHDN and CDR2 is FVKESK in the germline V gene. This CDR3 comprises 15 residues. The ends lost 1 base at V and 5 bases at J; junction bases unmatched: 2. These data are taken from a study of blood T cell repertoires in COVID-19. Study processing details: Amplification of reference gene primers provided the estimated nucleated cell counts. Data came from immunoSEQ multiplex PCR; TCRdb stores just in-frame clones and leaves some out. The V and J calls and clone size are taken from that table; D and trimming were inferred from the DNA. The sample lists about 240,000 clones, around 87% seen once, with about 7% in the top ten.

The source material was peripheral blood. The gene calls are TRBV14 and TRBJ2-3; 11 nucleotides agree with TRBD2. The origin of this receptor is a man aged 55-75 years who had recovered from COVID-19. The CDR3 region has the DNA TGTGCCAGCAGCCAAGGCCTAGCGGGGGGAGATACGCAGTATTTT. Translation gives CASSQGLAGGDTQYF.